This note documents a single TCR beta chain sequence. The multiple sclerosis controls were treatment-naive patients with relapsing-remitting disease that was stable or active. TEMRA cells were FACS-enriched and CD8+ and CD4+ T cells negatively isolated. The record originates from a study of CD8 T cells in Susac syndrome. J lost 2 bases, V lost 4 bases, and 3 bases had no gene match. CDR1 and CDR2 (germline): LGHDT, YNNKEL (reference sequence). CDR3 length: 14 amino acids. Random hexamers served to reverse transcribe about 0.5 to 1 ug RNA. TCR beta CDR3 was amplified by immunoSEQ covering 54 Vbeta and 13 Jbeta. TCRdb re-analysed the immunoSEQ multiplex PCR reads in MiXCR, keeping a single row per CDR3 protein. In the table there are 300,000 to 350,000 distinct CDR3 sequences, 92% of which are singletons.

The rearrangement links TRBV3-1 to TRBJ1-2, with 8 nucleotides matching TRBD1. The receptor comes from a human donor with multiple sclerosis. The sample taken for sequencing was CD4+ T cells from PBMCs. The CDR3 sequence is CASSPWTGNYGYTF. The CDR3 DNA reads TGTGCCAGCAGCCCATGGACAGGGAACTATGGCTACACCTTC.